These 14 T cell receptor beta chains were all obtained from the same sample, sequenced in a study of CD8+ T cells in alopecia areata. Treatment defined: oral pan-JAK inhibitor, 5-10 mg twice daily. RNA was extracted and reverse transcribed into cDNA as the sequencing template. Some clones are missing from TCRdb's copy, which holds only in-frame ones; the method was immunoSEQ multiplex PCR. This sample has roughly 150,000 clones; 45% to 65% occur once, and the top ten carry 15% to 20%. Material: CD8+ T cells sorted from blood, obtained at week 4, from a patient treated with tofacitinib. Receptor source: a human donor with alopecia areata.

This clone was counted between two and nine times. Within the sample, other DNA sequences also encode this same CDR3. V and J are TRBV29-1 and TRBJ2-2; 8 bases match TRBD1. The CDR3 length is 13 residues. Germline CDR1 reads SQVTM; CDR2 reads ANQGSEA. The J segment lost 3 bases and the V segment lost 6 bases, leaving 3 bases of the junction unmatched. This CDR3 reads CSVETGDTGELFF. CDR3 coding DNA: TGCAGCGTCGAGACAGGGGACACCGGGGAGCTGTTTTTT.

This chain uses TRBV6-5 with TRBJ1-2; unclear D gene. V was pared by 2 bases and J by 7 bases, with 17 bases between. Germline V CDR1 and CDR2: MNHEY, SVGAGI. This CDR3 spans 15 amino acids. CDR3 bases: TGTGCCAGCAGTTACGCGGACGGCGGTCCGGTTGGCTACACCTTC. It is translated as CASSYADGGPVGYTF.

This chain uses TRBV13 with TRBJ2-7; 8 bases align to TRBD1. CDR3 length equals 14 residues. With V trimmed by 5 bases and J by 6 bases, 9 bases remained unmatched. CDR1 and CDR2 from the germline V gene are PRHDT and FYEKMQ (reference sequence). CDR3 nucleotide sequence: TGTGCCAGCAGCCCCGGGACAGGCGGTATCGAGCAGTACTTC. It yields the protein CASSPGTGGIEQYF.

DNA of the CDR3: TGTGCCAGCAGCTTGGAGGGATTGGGGGCCAACGTCCTGACTTTC. This codes for CASSLEGLGANVLTF. This sequence joins TRBV5-4 and TRBJ2-6, with D unresolved. The ends were cut back, 0 bases at V and 4 bases at J, with 8 bases in the middle. CDR1 and CDR2 (germline): SGHNT, YYREEE (reference sequence). The CDR3 has 15 amino acids.

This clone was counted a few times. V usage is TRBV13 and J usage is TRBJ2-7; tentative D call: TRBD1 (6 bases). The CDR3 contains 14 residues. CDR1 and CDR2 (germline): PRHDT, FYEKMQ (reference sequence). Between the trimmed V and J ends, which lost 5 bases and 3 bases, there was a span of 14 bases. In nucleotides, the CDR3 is TGTGCCAGCAGCATGGGACACGTCTACTACGAGCAGTACTTC. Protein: CASSMGHVYYEQYF. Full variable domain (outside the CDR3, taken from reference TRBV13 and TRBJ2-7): AAGVIQSPRHLIKEKRETATLKCYPIPRHDTVYWYQQGPGQDPQFLISFYEKMQSDKGSIPDRFSAQQFSDYHSELNMSSLELGDSALYFCASSMGHVYYEQYFGPGTRLTVT.

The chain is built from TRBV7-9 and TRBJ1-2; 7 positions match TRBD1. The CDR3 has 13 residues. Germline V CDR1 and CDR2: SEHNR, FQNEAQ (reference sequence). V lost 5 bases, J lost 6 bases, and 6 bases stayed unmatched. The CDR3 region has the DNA TGTGCCAGCAGCCGGGCCGGGACAGATGGCTACACCTTC. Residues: CASSRAGTDGYTF.

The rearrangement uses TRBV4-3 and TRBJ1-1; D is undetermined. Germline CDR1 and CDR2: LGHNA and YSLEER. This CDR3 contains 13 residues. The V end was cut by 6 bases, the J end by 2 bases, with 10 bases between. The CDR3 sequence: CASRQKGNTEAFF. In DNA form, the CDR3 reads TGCGCCAGCAGGCAAAAAGGAAACACTGAAGCTTTCTTT.

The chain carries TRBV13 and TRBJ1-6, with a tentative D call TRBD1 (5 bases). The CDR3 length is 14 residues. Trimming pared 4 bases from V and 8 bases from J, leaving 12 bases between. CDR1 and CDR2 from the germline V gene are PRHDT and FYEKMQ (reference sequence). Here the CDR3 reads CASSSGTGDSPLHF. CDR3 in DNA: TGTGCCAGCAGCTCCGGGACCGGTGATTCACCCCTCCACTTT.

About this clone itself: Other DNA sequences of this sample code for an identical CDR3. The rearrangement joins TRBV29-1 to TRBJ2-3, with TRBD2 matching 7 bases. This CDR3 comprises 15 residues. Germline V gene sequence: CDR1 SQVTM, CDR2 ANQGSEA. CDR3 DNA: TGCAGTGGAGGGTCTGGTCTAGCGGTGGGGGATACGCAGTATTTT. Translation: CSGGSGLAVGDTQYF.

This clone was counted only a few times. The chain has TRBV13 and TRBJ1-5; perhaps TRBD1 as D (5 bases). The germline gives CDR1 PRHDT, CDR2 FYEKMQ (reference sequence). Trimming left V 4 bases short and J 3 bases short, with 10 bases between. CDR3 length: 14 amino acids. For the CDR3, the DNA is TGTGCCAGCAGCTCGGGCAGGGACAATCAGCCCCAGCATTTT. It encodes CASSSGRDNQPQHF.

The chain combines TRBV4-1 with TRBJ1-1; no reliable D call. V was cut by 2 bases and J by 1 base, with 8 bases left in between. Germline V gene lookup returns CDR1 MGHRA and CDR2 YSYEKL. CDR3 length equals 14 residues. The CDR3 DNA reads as TGCGCCAGCAGCCAACAACAAGAGAACACTGAAGCTTTCTTT. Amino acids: CASSQQQENTEAFF.

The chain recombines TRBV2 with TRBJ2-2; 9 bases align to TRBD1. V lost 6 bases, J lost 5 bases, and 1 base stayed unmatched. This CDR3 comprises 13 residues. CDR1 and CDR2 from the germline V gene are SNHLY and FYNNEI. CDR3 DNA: TGTGCCAGCAGGGGGACAGGGACCGGGGAGCTGTTTTTT. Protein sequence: CASRGTGTGELFF.

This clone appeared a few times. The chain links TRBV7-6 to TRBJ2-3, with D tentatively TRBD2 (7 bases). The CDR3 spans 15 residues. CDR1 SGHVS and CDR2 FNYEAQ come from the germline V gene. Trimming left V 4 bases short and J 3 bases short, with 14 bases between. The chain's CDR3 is CASSYRGAVTDTQYF. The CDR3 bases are TGTGCCAGCAGCTATCGGGGGGCCGTAACAGATACGCAGTATTTT. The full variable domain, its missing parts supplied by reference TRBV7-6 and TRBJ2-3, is GAGVSQSPRYKVTKRGQDVALRCDPISGHVSLYWYRQALGQGPEFLTYFNYEAQQDKSGLPNDRFSAERPEGSISTLTIQRTEQRDSAMYRCASSYRGAVTDTQYFGPGTRLTVL.

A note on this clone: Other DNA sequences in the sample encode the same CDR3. The chain's CDR3 is CASSLGDTEAFF. Here the CDR3 DNA reads TGTGCCAGCAGCTTAGGGGACACTGAAGCTTTCTTT. This chain joins TRBV11-2 and TRBJ1-1, with D hard to call. CDR1 and CDR2 from the germline V gene are SGHAT and FQNNGV. This CDR3 is 12 amino acids long. V was shortened by 1 base and J by 3 bases, with 3 bases between the two germline ends.